This TCR beta chain was retrieved from a study of blood T cell repertoires in COVID-19. Study context: Material from acute and convalescent COVID-19 was sourced from the United States, Italy and Spain. PBMCs, B-cell-depleted T cells, or T cells were the source of the cDNA or gDNA that made up the material.

This clone appeared many times. The CDR3 consists of 13 residues. V was cut by 3 bases and J by 10 bases, with 10 bases left in between. CDR1 is SEHNR, CDR2 FQNEAQ, per germline (reference sequence). Authors' data handling: From reference gene primer amplification, estimates of nucleated cell counts were derived. Data came from immunoSEQ multiplex PCR; TCRdb stores just in-frame clones and leaves some out. The DNA was the basis for D and trimming; V, J and clone size are from that table. The sample includes 150,000 to 200,000 clones, 80% to 90% of them seen just once. Sequenced: peripheral blood. The clonotype comes from a human donor in a cohort sampled during active COVID-19. V is TRBV7-9 and J is TRBJ1-6; TRBD1 might be the D (6 bases). The CDR3 DNA is TGTGCCAGCAGCTTTACCCAGGGGTCACCCCTCCACTTT. It translates to CASSFTQGSPLHF.